What follows are 30 T cell receptor beta chains derived from one specimen sequenced in a study of T cell changes during pregnancy in multiple sclerosis. Assay: immunoSEQ multiplex PCR; the TCRdb copy retains only in-frame clones and omits some. This sample has 50,000 or so clones, with around 90% found just once. This material consisted of peripheral blood, taken after pregnancy. The source is a female donor in good health, enrolled as a control in a pregnancy study.

This clone has only one observation. CDR3 coding DNA: TGTGCCAGCAGCCCCGCAGACGGGACAAGAGCACTCCACTTT. It codes for CASSPADGTRALHF. This chain joins TRBV7-2 and TRBJ1-6, with D possibly TRBD1 on 6 matching bases. Germline CDR1 and CDR2: SGHTA and FQGNSA. Trimming shortened V by 5 bases and J by 16 bases, and 21 bases separated the two germline ends. The CDR3 is made up of 14 amino acids. The variable domain in full, completed from reference TRBV7-2 and TRBJ1-6, reads GAGVSQSPSNKVTEKGKDVELRCDPISGHTALYWYRQSLGQGLEFLIYFQGNSAPDKSGLPSDRFSAERTGGSVSTLTIQRTQQEDSAVYLCASSPADGTRALHFGNGTRLTVT.

The genes are TRBV25-1 and TRBJ1-1; D possibly corresponds to TRBD1 (5 bases). Trimming pared 1 base from V and 0 bases from J, leaving 9 bases between. CDR1 is MGHDK and CDR2 is SYGVNS in the germline V gene. This CDR3 is built from 15 residues. In DNA form, the CDR3 reads TGTGCCAGCAGTGAATGGGGCAATTTGAACACTGAAGCTTTCTTT. It yields the protein CASSEWGNLNTEAFF.

CDR3 amino acids: CASSPPGQGTSTDTQYF. For the CDR3, the DNA is TGTGCCAGCAGTCCCCCGGGACAGGGGACCAGCACAGATACGCAGTATTTT. The chain joins TRBV28 to TRBJ2-3; 10 positions agree with TRBD1. Germline V lookup: CDR1 MDHEN, CDR2 SYDVKM. CDR3 length: 17 amino acids. The ends lost 5 bases at V and 0 bases at J; junction bases unmatched: 8. The variable domain in full, completed from reference TRBV28 and TRBJ2-3, reads DVKVTQSSRYLVKRTGEKVFLECVQDMDHENMFWYRQDPGLGLRLIYFSYDVKMKEKGDIPEGYSVSREKKERFSLILESASTNQTSMYLCASSPPGQGTSTDTQYFGPGTRLTVL.

This chain connects TRBV23-1 to TRBJ1-5; tentatively, D is TRBD1 (6 bases). TRBV23-1 is placed among ORFs of uncertain function. V was cut by 0 bases and J by 0 bases, with 15 bases left in between. The CDR3 consists of 18 residues. The CDR3 loop reads CASSQSGTPARSNQPQHF. In nucleotides, the CDR3 is TGCGCCAGCAGTCAATCGGGGACACCAGCACGTAGCAATCAGCCCCAGCATTTT.

The chain joins TRBV14 to TRBJ1-5; D ambiguous. The germline CDR1 and CDR2 sequences are SGHDN and FVKESK. V was cut by 1 base and J by 1 base, with 5 bases left in between. This CDR3 is 14 amino acids long. CDR3 amino acids: CASSQGGSNQPQHF. In nucleotides, the CDR3 is TGTGCCAGCAGCCAAGGAGGGAGCAATCAGCCCCAGCATTTT. The full variable domain, rest sourced from reference TRBV14 and TRBJ1-5, is EAGVTQFPSHSVIEKGQTVTLRCDPISGHDNLYWYRRVMGKEIKFLLHFVKESKQDESGMPNNRFLAERTGGTYSTLKVQPAELEDSGVYFCASSQGGSNQPQHFGDGTRLSIL.

The chain joins TRBV6-1 to TRBJ1-1; possibly TRBD1 for D (5 bases). This CDR3 comprises 11 residues. Trimming cost V 10 bases and J 9 bases, with 15 bases left between them. Per the germline V gene, CDR1 is MNHNS and CDR2 is SASEGT. CDR3 bases: TGTGCCATCCTCTCAGGGTTGCAAGCTTTCTTT. Translating gives CAILSGLQAFF.

V gene TRBV11-1 combines with J gene TRBJ2-7; 7 nucleotides match TRBD1. Germline V lookup: CDR1 SGHAT, CDR2 FQDESV (reference sequence). The CDR3 is 14 residues long. Unmatched junction bases numbered 7, after V lost 5 bases and J lost 3 bases. The CDR3, as DNA: TGTGCCAGCAGCGTGGACAGGCTGTTCTACGAGCAGTACTTC. This encodes CASSVDRLFYEQYF. The full variable domain, with the rest looked up from reference TRBV11-1 and TRBJ2-7, is EAEVAQSPRYKITEKSQAVAFWCDPISGHATLYWYRQILGQGPELLVQFQDESVVDDSQLPKDRFSAERLKGVDSTLKIQPAELGDSAMYLCASSVDRLFYEQYFGPGTRLTVT.

This chain connects TRBV2 to TRBJ2-2; TRBD2 agrees at 10 bases. This CDR3 contains 15 residues. With V trimmed by 7 bases and J by 6 bases, 8 bases remained unmatched. Per the germline V gene, CDR1 is SNHLY and CDR2 is FYNNEI. In DNA form, the CDR3 reads TGTGCCAGCATTCGACTACTAGCGGGACCCGGGGAGCTGTTTTTT. It yields the protein CASIRLLAGPGELFF.

In its sample, this clone was seen a few times. The V call is TRBV6-5, the J call TRBJ2-7; D is possibly TRBD1 (5 bases). With 5 bases removed from V and 5 bases from J, the gap between germline ends came to 19 bases. The germline CDR1 and CDR2 sequences are MNHEY and SVGAGI. The CDR3 consists of 15 residues. The CDR3 here is CASSGFMSGYHEQYF. CDR3 bases: TGTGCCAGCAGTGGCTTTATGTCAGGGTACCACGAGCAGTACTTC.

The CDR3 nucleotides are TGTGCCAGCAGCTTAGAGGGAGGAGAGGGCAATGAGCAGTTCTTC. This codes for CASSLEGGEGNEQFF. The rearrangement uses TRBV7-7 and TRBJ2-1; the D gene is possibly TRBD2 (6 bases). V shed 1 base and J shed 6 bases, with 13 bases lying between them. Per the germline V gene, CDR1 is SSHAT and CDR2 is FNYEAQ (reference sequence). The CDR3 sequence is 15 residues long.

V usage is TRBV5-1 and J usage is TRBJ2-1; 8 nucleotides line up with TRBD2. Germline V gene data show CDR1 as SGHRS and CDR2 as YFSETQ. V shed 4 bases, J shed 1 base, and the junction held 7 bases outside the gene matches. This CDR3 has 16 amino acids. This CDR3 reads CASSETTGGSYNEQFF. DNA for the CDR3: TGCGCCAGCAGCGAGACGACGGGGGGGTCCTACAATGAGCAGTTCTTC.

This sequence joins TRBV6-1 and TRBJ2-1, with unresolved D. There are 8 residues in the CDR3. Trimming removed 5 bases at V and 15 bases at J, with 5 bases between. The V gene's germline CDR1 is MNHNS and CDR2 SASEGT. The CDR3 nucleotides read TGTGCCAGCAGTTTTCGGTTCTTC. Amino acids: CASSFRFF.

The chain has TRBV27 and TRBJ2-1; tentative D call: TRBD2 (6 bases). Germline CDR1 is MNHEY and CDR2 is SMNVEV (reference sequence). With 2 bases removed from V and 2 bases from J, the gap between germline ends came to 13 bases. CDR3 length: 16 residues. CDR3 in DNA: TGTGCCAGCAGTTTAATTTCCCCTAGCGCCTACAATGAGCAGTTCTTC. The encoded protein is CASSLISPSAYNEQFF.

V is TRBV10-3 and J is TRBJ1-2; D is perhaps TRBD1 (5 bases). Germline loops: CDR1 ENHRY, CDR2 SYGVKD. V shed 3 bases and J shed 4 bases, with 12 bases lying between them. The CDR3 sequence is 14 residues long. CDR3 loop: CAISDRGGGYGYTF. CDR3 bases: TGTGCCATCAGTGATCGGGGGGGTGGCTATGGCTACACCTTC.

The chain links TRBV7-9 to TRBJ1-1; 8 bases are a match to TRBD1. The germline V gene has CDR1 SEHNR and CDR2 FQNEAQ (reference sequence). The CDR3 is 14 residues long. J gave up 5 bases and V 3 bases, and 5 bases lay outside the gene matches. Here the CDR3 DNA reads TGTGCCAGCAGCTTGAGACAGGGGCGTACTGAAGCTTTCTTT. Its translation is CASSLRQGRTEAFF.

The chain couples TRBV19 to TRBJ1-1, with D possibly being TRBD1 (6 bases). The germline V and J ends were trimmed by 5 bases and 2 bases, with 15 bases remaining between them. This CDR3 is 15 amino acids long. Looked up from germline, CDR1 is LNHDA and CDR2 is SQIVND (reference sequence). The CDR3 DNA follows: TGTGCCAGTAGTTATAGACAGGTCGAAAACACTGAAGCTTTCTTT. Amino acid sequence: CASSYRQVENTEAFF.

As regards this clone: One end of the junction varies from germline; a read error may be responsible. The chain has TRBV7-7 and TRBJ2-1; D is possibly TRBD2 (5 bases). The germline CDR1 and CDR2 sequences are SSHAT and FNYEAQ (reference sequence). CDR3 length: 14 residues. CDR3 amino acids: CASSPSGAGNEQFF. CDR3 nucleotides: TGTGCTAGCAGTCCCAGCGGAGCTGGGAATGAGCAGTTCTTC.

The genes are TRBV5-1 and TRBJ1-5, with D perhaps matching TRBD1 (5 bases). This CDR3 has 16 amino acids. Germline-derived CDR1 and CDR2 are SGHRS and YFSETQ. V gave up 0 bases and J gave up 0 bases, with 10 bases separating them. The CDR3 protein is CASSLGGLNSNQPQHF. For the CDR3, the DNA is TGCGCCAGCAGCTTGGGGGGACTTAATAGCAATCAGCCCCAGCATTTT.

The J gene is TRBJ1-1, the V gene TRBV7-9; maybe TRBD1 (5 bases). V lost 5 bases to trimming and J lost 1 base, with 11 bases between them. In germline, CDR1 is SEHNR, CDR2 FQNEAQ (reference sequence). The CDR3 loop spans 14 amino acids. CDR3 in DNA: TGTGCCAGCAGCCCAGTTGGGGCGAACACTGAAGCTTTCTTT. Protein product: CASSPVGANTEAFF. Supplemented by reference TRBV7-9 and TRBJ1-1, the full variable domain reads DTGVSQNPRHKITKRGQNVTFRCDPISEHNRLYWYRQTLGQGPEFLTYFQNEAQLEKSRLLSDRFSAERPKGSFSTLEIQRTEQGDSAMYLCASSPVGANTEAFFGQGTRLTVV.

V is TRBV5-1 and J is TRBJ2-3; possibly TRBD2 for D (6 bases). V was clipped by 4 bases and J by 3 bases, with 9 bases between them. The CDR3 consists of 13 residues. CDR1 SGHRS and CDR2 YFSETQ come from the germline V gene. The CDR3 coding sequence is TGCGCCAGCAGCCCTGGGGGGACAGATACGCAGTATTTT. Its protein is CASSPGGTDTQYF.

The J gene is TRBJ1-2, the V gene TRBV7-2; 9 nucleotides line up with TRBD1. V trimming: 4 bases; J trimming: 3 bases; junction bases outside the gene matches: 3. The CDR3 spans 14 residues. Germline CDR1 and CDR2: SGHTA and FQGNSA. For the CDR3, the DNA is TGTGCCAGCAGCTCCCGGGACAGGGACTATGGCTACACCTTC. Translation gives CASSSRDRDYGYTF.

This clone has a single count. The chain recombines TRBV5-1 with TRBJ2-3; 14 positions agree with TRBD2. This CDR3 contains 17 residues. V was clipped by 4 bases and J by 14 bases; unmatched bases: 18. Germline loops: CDR1 SGHRS, CDR2 YFSETQ. The CDR3 sequence is CASSPLGTSGSPLARYF. The CDR3 bases are TGCGCCAGCAGCCCATTGGGGACTAGCGGGAGCCCCTTAGCAAGGTATTTT. Full variable domain (rest looked up from reference TRBV5-1 and TRBJ2-3): KAGVTQTPRYLIKTRGQQVTLSCSPISGHRSVSWYQQTPGQGLQFLFEYFSETQRNKGNFPGRFSGRQFSNSRSEMNVSTLELGDSALYLCASSPLGTSGSPLARYFGPGTRLTVL.

This CDR3 is CASSLGGSPRGYTF. The DNA for the CDR3 is TGTGCCAGCAGCTTGGGTGGCAGCCCGCGGGGCTACACCTTC. V gene TRBV5-6 combines with J gene TRBJ1-2; D unresolved. There are 14 residues in the CDR3. Germline V gives CDR1 SGHDT, CDR2 YYEEEE. With 0 bases removed from V and 8 bases from J, the gap between germline ends came to 14 bases.

The V gene is TRBV6-5, the J gene TRBJ2-3; TRBD1 matches 9 bases. Germline V gene sequence: CDR1 MNHEY, CDR2 SVGAGI. With V trimmed by 6 bases and J by 4 bases, 8 bases remained unmatched. The CDR3 spans 15 residues. CDR3 sequence reads: CASRYGDRAADTQYF. The CDR3 DNA follows: TGTGCCAGCAGATACGGGGACAGGGCGGCAGATACGCAGTATTTT.

This chain connects TRBV4-2 to TRBJ2-1; 12 nucleotides align to TRBD2. Germline V gene data show CDR1 as LGHNA and CDR2 as YNFKEQ. J gave up 0 bases and V 5 bases, and 2 bases lay outside the gene matches. The CDR3 spans 16 residues. CDR3 sequence reads: CASSTGLAGSYNEQFF. CDR3 in DNA: TGTGCCAGCAGCACGGGACTAGCGGGCTCCTACAATGAGCAGTTCTTC.

The rearrangement links TRBV19 to TRBJ1-2, with D perhaps matching TRBD1 (5 bases). From germline, CDR1 is LNHDA and CDR2 SQIVND (reference sequence). The CDR3 runs 17 residues. Trimming removed 1 base from V and 6 bases from J, with 21 bases in between. The CDR3 DNA sequence: TGTGCCAGTAGTATAGTCGCCGGAATGGGGGGTGTCCATGGCTACACCTTC. Its translation is CASSIVAGMGGVHGYTF.

In this sample, this clone turned up once. V and J are TRBV28 and TRBJ2-6; D is uncertain. Deletions cut 3 bases from V and 2 bases from J, with 8 bases between. The CDR3 length is 15 residues. Germline V gene lookup returns CDR1 MDHEN and CDR2 SYDVKM. The CDR3 DNA reads as TGTGCCAGCAGTTTTGGGCTCACTGGGGCCAACGTCCTGACTTTC. Encoded protein: CASSFGLTGANVLTF.

On this clone itself: Relative to the germline gene, one junction end is altered; a read error may explain this. The chain carries TRBV29-1 and TRBJ1-2; weak D call: TRBD1 (5 bases). Germline V gene lookup returns CDR1 SQVTM and CDR2 ANQGSEA. This CDR3 contains 13 residues. Here the CDR3 reads CSANRQYKSLDFF. Written as DNA, the CDR3 is TGCAGCGCCAACCGACAGTATAAGTCTTTAGACTTCTTC.

A few counts support this clone. The chain uses TRBV7-2 and TRBJ1-2; the D gene is possibly TRBD1 (6 bases). V gave up 1 base and J gave up 0 bases, with 9 bases separating them. The germline V gene encodes CDR1 SGHTA and CDR2 FQGNSA. The CDR3 is 15 residues long. CDR3 bases: TGTGCCAGCAGCTTAGGCAAGGGGGCTAACTATGGCTACACCTTC. Its protein product is CASSLGKGANYGYTF.

This chain joins TRBV5-1 and TRBJ2-7; D gene uncertain. V gave up 1 base and J gave up 1 base, with 9 bases separating them. Germline assignment: CDR1 SGHRS and CDR2 YFSETQ. CDR3 length: 14 residues. The CDR3 DNA is TGCGCCAGCAGCTTGCAAGCGTCGTCCTACGAGCAGTACTTC. Translating it yields CASSLQASSYEQYF. The full variable domain, completed using reference TRBV5-1 and TRBJ2-7, is KAGVTQTPRYLIKTRGQQVTLSCSPISGHRSVSWYQQTPGQGLQFLFEYFSETQRNKGNFPGRFSGRQFSNSRSEMNVSTLELGDSALYLCASSLQASSYEQYFGPGTRLTVT.